Here is one T cell receptor beta chain with its context. This entry is derived from a study of shared clonotypes between healthy human individuals. Study-level information: A few men and two women, aged 18 to 49, were donors.

This CDR3 region has 15 residues. Germline loops: CDR1 SGHAT, CDR2 FQNNGV. Trimming shortened V by 4 bases and J by 4 bases, and 16 bases separated the two germline ends. Using immunoSEQ multiplex PCR, the repertoire was profiled, and TCRdb retains in-frame clones only, with some absent. The table lists roughly 1,100,000 clones, about 77% of them singletons. Material for sequencing was memory CD4+ T cells sorted from blood. Subset noted: CD45RA-negative fraction. The rearrangement links TRBV11-2 to TRBJ1-1; D is perhaps TRBD1 (5 bases). This receptor was obtained from a man younger than 35 in good health. CDR3 loop: CASSSNARGGTEAFF. In DNA form, the CDR3 reads TGTGCCAGCAGCTCAAACGCGCGGGGCGGCACTGAAGCTTTCTTT.